The sequence of this T cell receptor beta chain was determined in a study of OX40 agonist ivuxolimab in advanced cancers. Looking at the study overall: Intravenous ivuxolimab was administered to patients every 2 weeks at 0.01 to 10 mg/kg. Enrollees could have had prior anti-PD-1, anti-PD-L1 or anti-CTLA-4 therapy, which 40% had received.

This CDR3 is 15 amino acids long. Losses at the gene ends were 7 bases for V and 2 bases for J; bases not matched to a gene: 8. CDR1 SGDLS and CDR2 YYNGEE come from the germline V gene. Sequencing used immunoSEQ multiplex PCR; TCRdb keeps in-frame clones, though not all of them. This sample has 70,000 to 80,000 clones, with roughly 81% found just once. Here the sequenced sample was CD4+ or CD8+ T cells sorted from blood, taken in a trial of the OX40 agonist ivuxolimab. The clonotype comes from an adult with an advanced solid tumor such as melanoma, head and neck, liver or kidney cancer. The chain couples TRBV9 to TRBJ2-3; 9 bases are a match to TRBD2. For the CDR3, the DNA is TGTGCCAGCGACGCTAGCGGGGCTCCCACAGATACGCAGTATTTT. Protein: CASDASGAPTDTQYF.